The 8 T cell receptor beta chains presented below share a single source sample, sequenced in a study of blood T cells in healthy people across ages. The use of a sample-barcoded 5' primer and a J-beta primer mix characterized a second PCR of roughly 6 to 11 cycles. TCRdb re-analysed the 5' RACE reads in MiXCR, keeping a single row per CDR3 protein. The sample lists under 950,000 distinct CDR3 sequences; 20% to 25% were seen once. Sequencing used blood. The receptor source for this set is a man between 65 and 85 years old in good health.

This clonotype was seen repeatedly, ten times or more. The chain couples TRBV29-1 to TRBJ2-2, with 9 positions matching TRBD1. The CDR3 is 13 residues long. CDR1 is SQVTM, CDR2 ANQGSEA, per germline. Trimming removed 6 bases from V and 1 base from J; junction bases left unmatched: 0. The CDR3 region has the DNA TGCAGCGTGGACAGGGGGAACACCGGGGAGCTGTTTTTT. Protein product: CSVDRGNTGELFF.

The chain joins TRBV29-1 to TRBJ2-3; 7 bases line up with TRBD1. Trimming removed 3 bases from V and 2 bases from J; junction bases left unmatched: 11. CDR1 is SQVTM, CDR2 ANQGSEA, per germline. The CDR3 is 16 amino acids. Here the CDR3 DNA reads TGCAGCGTTGAGGGGAACAGGGGTTTAGCCACAGATACGCAGTATTTT. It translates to CSVEGNRGLATDTQYF.

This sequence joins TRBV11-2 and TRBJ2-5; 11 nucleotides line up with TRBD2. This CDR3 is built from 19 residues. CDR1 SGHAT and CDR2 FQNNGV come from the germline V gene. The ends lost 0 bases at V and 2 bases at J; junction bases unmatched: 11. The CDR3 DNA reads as TGTGCCAGCAGCTTAGATCTTCCTACTAGCGGGGGCCCTCAAGAGACCCAGTACTTC. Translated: CASSLDLPTSGGPQETQYF.

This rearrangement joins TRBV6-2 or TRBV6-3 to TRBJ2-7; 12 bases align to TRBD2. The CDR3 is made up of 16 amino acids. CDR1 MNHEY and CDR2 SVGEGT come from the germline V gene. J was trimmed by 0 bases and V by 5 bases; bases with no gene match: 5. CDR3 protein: CASSPRLAGVSYEQYV. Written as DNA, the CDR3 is TGTGCCAGCAGTCCACGACTAGCGGGGGTCTCCTACGAGCAGTACGTC.

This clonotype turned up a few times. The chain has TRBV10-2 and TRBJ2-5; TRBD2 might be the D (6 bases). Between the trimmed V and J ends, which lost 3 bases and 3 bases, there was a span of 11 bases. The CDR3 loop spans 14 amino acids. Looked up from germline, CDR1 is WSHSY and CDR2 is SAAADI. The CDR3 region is CASSDRTIEETQYF. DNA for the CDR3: TGCGCCAGCAGTGACCGGACTATAGAAGAGACCCAGTACTTC.

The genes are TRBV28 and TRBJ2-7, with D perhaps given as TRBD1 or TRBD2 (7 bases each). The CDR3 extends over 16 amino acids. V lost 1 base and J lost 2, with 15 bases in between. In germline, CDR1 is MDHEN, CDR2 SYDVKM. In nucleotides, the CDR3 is TGTGCCAGCAGTTTATTCGGTCAGGGGGGGCCCTACGAGCAGTACTTC. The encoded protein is CASSLFGQGGPYEQYF.

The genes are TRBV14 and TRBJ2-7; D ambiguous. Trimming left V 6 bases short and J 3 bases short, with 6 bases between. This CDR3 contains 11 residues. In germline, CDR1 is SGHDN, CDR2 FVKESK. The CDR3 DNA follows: TGTGCCAGCAGTTACCTCTACGAGCAGTACGTC. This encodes CASSYLYEQYV.

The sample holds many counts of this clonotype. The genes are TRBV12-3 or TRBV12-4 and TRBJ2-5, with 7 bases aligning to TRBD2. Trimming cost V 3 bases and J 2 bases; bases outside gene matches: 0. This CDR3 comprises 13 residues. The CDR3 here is CASSLRGQETQYF. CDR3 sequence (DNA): TGTGCCAGCAGTTTGCGGGGGCAAGAGACCCAGTACTTC.